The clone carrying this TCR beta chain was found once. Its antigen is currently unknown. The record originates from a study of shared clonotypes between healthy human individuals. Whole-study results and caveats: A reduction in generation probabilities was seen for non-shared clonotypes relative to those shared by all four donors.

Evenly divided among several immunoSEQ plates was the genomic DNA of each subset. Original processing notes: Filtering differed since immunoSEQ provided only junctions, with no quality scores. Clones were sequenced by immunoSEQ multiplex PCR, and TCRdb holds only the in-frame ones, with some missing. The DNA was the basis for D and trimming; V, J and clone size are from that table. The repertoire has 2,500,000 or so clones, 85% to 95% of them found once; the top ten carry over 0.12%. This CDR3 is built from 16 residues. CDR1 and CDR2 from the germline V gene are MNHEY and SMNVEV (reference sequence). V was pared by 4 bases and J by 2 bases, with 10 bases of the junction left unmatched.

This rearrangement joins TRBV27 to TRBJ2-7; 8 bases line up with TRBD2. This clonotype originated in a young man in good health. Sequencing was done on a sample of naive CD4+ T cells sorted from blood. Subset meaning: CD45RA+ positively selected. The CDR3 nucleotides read TGTGCCAGCAGTTCTCAGAGGGGACTAGTCACCTACGAGCAGTACTTC. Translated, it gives CASSSQRGLVTYEQYF.